This paragraph covers one T cell receptor beta chain sequence. Its matching antigen is unknown. The data belong to a study of Ad26.COV2.S vaccination and SARS-CoV-2 variants. On the study more broadly: Intramuscular Ad26.COV2.S at 5x10^10 or 1x10^11 viral particles.

Indicated treatment: roughly 19 received Ad26.COV2.S at low or high dose, single or two shots; about 5 received placebo; per-sample allocation not given. Sampling took place 63 days after the first vaccine or placebo injection. Overall study findings and caveats: It is possible that the TCR breadth and depth analyses underestimated the total T cell responses.

The CDR3 length is 14 residues. Germline V gene sequence: CDR1 SGHRS, CDR2 YFSETQ. Trimming stripped 2 bases from V and 3 bases from J, with 9 bases between. TCRdb keeps only in-frame clones here, not all; method: immunoSEQ multiplex PCR. The data contain about 480,000 clones, roughly nine tenths of them singletons. The sequence was collected from a person aged 18 to 65 who received the Ad26.COV2.S COVID-19 vaccine or a placebo. The chain carries TRBV5-1 and TRBJ1-3, with D maybe TRBD1 (5 bases). The sequencing used peripheral blood, collected in a trial of Ad26.COV2.S vaccine versus placebo. The CDR3 DNA is TGCGCCAGCAGCTTAGGGGTTAGTGGAAACACCATATATTTT. This sequence encodes CASSLGVSGNTIYF.